This TCR beta chain appears in the sequencing data of a study of T cells in Graves' hyperthyroidism and ophthalmopathy (dated by TCRdb to the late 2010s). For the study in its entirety: Peripheral blood samples were taken at initial diagnosis, before any treatment was given. An independent validation cohort of around 19 hyperthyroidism patients and approximately 17 patients who later progressed to ophthalmopathy tested prospective prediction of ophthalmopathy. After sampling, hyperthyroidism patients received methimazole starting at 30 mg daily, and ophthalmopathy patients received high-dose intravenous methylprednisolone. The 100 discovery patients were randomly split 7:3 into training and test sets. A discovery cohort of about a hundred patients, 43 with Graves' ophthalmopathy and 57 with stable Graves' hyperthyroidism, was used to find distinguishing TCR V-J signatures. TCR Vbeta CDR3 sequencing of 130 to 150 peripheral blood samples (over 40 ophthalmopathy, roughly 74 hyperthyroidism and approximately 17 progressor patients) is reported in the paper. The study also compared thyroid tissue and blood T-cell repertoires from a handful of Graves' hyperthyroidism patients.

In the ophthalmopathy patients, disease was moderately to severely active, with a Clinical Activity Score of 3 or more, a NOSPECS grade of 4 or more, and a duration of less than 3 months. Patients with uncontrolled infections, other autoimmune diseases, pregnancy or lactation were excluded. Diagnoses relied on clinical symptoms, serum thyroxine and TRAb, thyroid ultrasound and orbital computed tomography. PBMCs were separated from 10 ml of fresh peripheral blood using Ficoll-Paque density gradient centrifugation. Trizol reagent was used to extract total RNA, and RNA quality was then checked on an Agilent 2100 Bioanalyzer. Comments on this clonotype: Its specific antigen is unknown. Per-base qualities were not stored, and no clone one base away is much larger.

Paper-wide results and their limitations: In validation, the model predicted progression to ophthalmopathy a median of around 6.5 months before onset, with around 70% sensitivity and almost 75% specificity. A model built on a 13 V-J signature distinguished ophthalmopathy from stable hyperthyroidism, reaching roughly 88% sensitivity and about 81% specificity in cross-validation and 80%/75% in testing. Most expanded thyroid clonotypes (frequency above 0.001) were also detected in blood, a finding suggesting that blood repertoires may reflect thyroid immune responses. Sample size was not statistically predetermined, and investigators were not blinded to group allocation.

The TCR beta CDR3 regions were amplified from RNA transcripts. A first-round RT-PCR of the TCR CDR3 used the HTBI primer set with the Qiagen OneStep RT-PCR kit. Libraries were constructed in a second round of multiplex PCR, after which size selection and purification were carried out. Paired-end sequencing of the libraries was performed with 100 bp reads on an Illumina HiSeq2000. Per the source publication's procedure: SOAPnuke was used to process the raw data, throwing out any read that contained adapters or uncalled bases, had a mean Phred below 15, or lacked an exact constant-primer or identifier match. High-quality paired reads were merged with COPE v1.2.5, and unique nucleotide sequences were defined as clonotypes. MiTCR v1.1 was used to align clonotypes to the IMGT TRBV, TRBD and TRBJ reference segments. The analysis included only V-J combinations with a frequency above 0.0001, which together covered around 99% of the repertoires. The TCS score was defined as F50 (clonal expansion) divided by E x V (chaos), with BLOSUM62-based TCRdist calculated between CDR3 peptides within each V-J. Welch's t-statistics and random forest reduced approximately 520 V-J features to about 13, which were used in a naive Bayes classifier (R e1071). TCRdb trimmed public reads at Q25 via fastp, called clones via MiXCR and kept in-frame beta chains. Every CDR3 protein is listed once, alongside the most common genes and DNA of its rows. The V and J calls come from TCRdb's annotation, not from the publication. The sample includes 330,000 or so distinct CDR3 sequences, with 15% to 20% observed a single time. About 16% of the sample goes to the ten largest clones.

The germline V gene encodes CDR1 MNHNS and CDR2 SASEGT. From cysteine to phenylalanine, the CDR3 is 13 amino acids long. Only CDR3 DNA remains: 39 bases, in frame from the first base. The junction carries 11 bases between V and J, which are trimmed by 2 bases and 6 bases respectively. The TCR sequence derives from a woman aged 40 to 50 with Graves' ophthalmopathy. The V and J genes are TRBV6-1 and TRBJ2-7; the D gene remains uncertain. Sequencing used blood. CDR3 sequence: CASSENTLGEQYF. The bases read TGTGCCAGCAGTGAAAACACCCTCGGCGAGCAGTACTTC.